The rows below give T cell receptor beta chains drawn from one sample of a study of blood T cell repertoires in COVID-19. The repertoire was sequenced with immunoSEQ multiplex PCR; TCRdb's copy has only in-frame clones and lacks some. Of around 48,000 clones in the sample, approximately 86% were seen once. Input material: peripheral blood. The receptor source for this set is a man in his 60s with active or convalescent COVID-19. The CDR3 runs from the conserved cysteine through the conserved F or W. The D gene is left open where the match is weak. For some rows the clone size is stated as once, few or many, or as a class when expanded; others skip it.

TRBV18	NA	NA	TRBJ1-5	CASSRWESNQPQHF	TGTGCCAGCTCCCGATGGGAGAGCAATCAGCCCCAGCATTTT
TRBV7-9	NA	NA	TRBJ2-3	CASSLTGGGTDTQYF	TGTGCCAGCAGCCTTACCGGGGGTGGCACAGATACGCAGTATTTT
TRBV3-1/TRBV3-2	NA	TRBD2	TRBJ2-7	CASSLGLAGHEQYF	TGTGCCAGCAGCCTAGGGCTAGCGGGGCACGAGCAGTACTTC
TRBV2	NA	TRBD1	TRBJ2-7	CASQRTGPTEQYF	TGTGCCAGCCAAAGGACAGGTCCCACGGAGCAGTACTTC
TRBV27	NA	NA	TRBJ1-1	CASSLSGGSMNTEAFF	TGTGCCAGCAGTTTATCTGGGGGCTCAATGAACACTGAAGCTTTCTTT
TRBV6-1	NA	NA	TRBJ1-1	CASRPGGWRAFF	TGTGCCAGCAGGCCGGGGGGTTGGAGAGCTTTCTTT
TRBV7-9	NA	TRBD1	TRBJ2-3	CASSLYIGDPGGDTDTQYF	TGTGCCAGCAGCTTATATATCGGGGACCCAGGGGGAGACACAGATACGCAGTATTTT
TRBV7-9	NA	NA	TRBJ2-1	CASSPTDNEQFF	TGTGCCAGCAGCCCAACTGACAATGAGCAGTTCTTC
TRBV6-5	NA	NA	TRBJ2-7	CASTPVYAGYEQYF	TGTGCCAGCACCCCCGTTTACGCAGGCTACGAGCAGTACTTC
TRBV28	NA	NA	TRBJ1-3	CASRSNRDSSGNTIYF	TGTGCCAGCAGGAGCAACCGAGACAGCTCTGGAAACACCATATATTTT
TRBV7-2	NA	NA	TRBJ2-2	CASSSAPSNGELFF	TGTGCCAGCAGCTCAGCCCCTAGCAACGGGGAGCTGTTTTTT
TRBV19	NA	NA	TRBJ1-5	CASSNQGLRGQPQHF	TGTGCCAGTAGTAACCAGGGGTTACGTGGCCAGCCCCAGCATTTT
TRBV4-1	NA	NA	TRBJ1-2	CASSQEGQFYGYTF	TGCGCCAGCAGCCAAGAGGGCCAATTCTATGGCTACACCTTC
TRBV20-1	NA	NA	TRBJ2-7	CSASPGATYEQYF	TGCAGTGCTAGTCCAGGGGCTACCTACGAGCAGTACTTC
TRBV30	NA	TRBD1	TRBJ2-3	CAWKRGTGEADTQYF	TGTGCCTGGAAGCGCGGGACAGGGGAGGCAGATACGCAGTATTTT
TRBV5-4	NA	NA	TRBJ1-2	CASSLGKQTYGYTF	TGTGCCAGCAGCTTGGGCAAACAGACGTATGGCTACACCTTC
TRBV28	NA	TRBD2	TRBJ2-2	CASSVAGGSQRGELFF	TGTGCCAGCAGCGTAGCGGGGGGATCTCAGAGGGGGGAGCTGTTTTTT
TRBV29-1	NA	NA	TRBJ1-4	CSVWDTRNEKLFF	TGCAGCGTGTGGGACACGAGGAATGAAAAACTGTTTTTT
TRBV20-1	NA	NA	TRBJ1-2	CSGSGGNGYTF	TGCAGTGGAAGCGGAGGGAACGGCTACACCTTC
TRBV5-4	once	TRBD1	TRBJ1-1	CASRQGVSTEAFF	TGTGCCAGCAGACAGGGGGTGAGCACTGAAGCTTTCTTT
TRBV5-6	NA	TRBD1	TRBJ1-4	CASSLKTGGYEKLFF	TGTGCCAGCAGCTTGAAGACAGGGGGATATGAAAAACTGTTTTTT
TRBV6-5	NA	NA	TRBJ2-7	CASSEGGDEQYF	TGTGCCAGCAGCGAGGGTGGGGACGAGCAGTACTTC